This T cell receptor beta chain was observed in a study of CD8+CD57+ T cells in acquired aplastic anemia. On the study more broadly: Healthy donor CD4+ cell samples had a mean of roughly 9.9 million reads.

The CDR3 runs to 14 residues. With V trimmed by 4 bases and J by 4 bases, 6 bases remained unmatched. Germline CDR1 is LGHDT and CDR2 is YNNKEL (reference sequence). Study observations and caveats: Patients and controls shared twenty-nine CD8+ CDR3 sequences, which appeared highly expressed in patients and within their immunodominant clones.

The template for TCR beta VDJ and CDR3 sequence profiling was genomic DNA. TCRdb called the reads again in MiXCR, with one record for every CDR3 protein. The table records some 130,000 distinct CDR3 sequences, 48% of them present only once. About this clonotype: Its target is unknown.

This chain connects TRBV3-1 to TRBJ1-1, with 7 bases lining up with TRBD1. This sequence originates from a human donor in good health, serving as a control. The sample consisted of sorted CD4+, CD8+, or CD8+CD57+ T cells (not recorded which) from PBMCs. The CDR3 reads CASSLSTGSTEAFF. The CDR3 coding sequence is TGTGCCAGCAGCCTCTCGACAGGGAGCACTGAAGCTTTCTTT.